This TCR beta chain was sequenced in a study of blood T cell repertoires in COVID-19. In the study overall: The United States, Italy and Spain were the sources of the acute and convalescent COVID-19 samples. From T cells, B-cell-depleted T cells, or PBMCs came the material, which was cDNA or gDNA.

As handled by the study authors: Quantification of nucleated cells was approximated via reference gene primer amplification. Assay used: immunoSEQ multiplex PCR; TCRdb lists only in-frame clones, some missing. V and J calls plus clone size are reproduced from that table; the DNA served to infer D and trimming. Among about 60,000 clones listed, around four fifths were seen once. Germline-derived CDR1 and CDR2 are MNHEY and SMNVEV (reference sequence). This CDR3 has 15 amino acids. With 1 base removed from V and 2 bases from J, the gap between germline ends came to 11 bases. Material for sequencing was peripheral blood. The genes are TRBV27 and TRBJ1-2; maybe TRBD1 (6 bases). The source is a human donor in a cohort sampled during active COVID-19. CDR3 sequence reads: CASSLYPGANYGYTF. The CDR3 DNA reads as TGTGCCAGCAGTTTATATCCAGGGGCAAACTATGGCTACACCTTC.